This entry is about one T cell receptor beta chain. No antigen is known for it. No infections or other immune events were documented during collection. These data come from a study of identifying expanded T cells in peripheral blood. This CDR3 has 14 amino acids. V was clipped by 6 bases and J by 7 bases, with 16 bases between them. The V gene's germline CDR1 is MNHEY and CDR2 SMNVEV (reference sequence). The study, taken as a whole, reports: Technical replicates showed about 1.1 changed clones; around 2 weeks roughly 16; four weeks 19. Across healthy donors, higher total template counts meant significantly greater approximately 2-week count variance.

The assay was immunoSEQ multiplex PCR, and TCRdb's table has in-frame clones only and misses some. Of some 99,000 clones in the sample, 88% were seen once. This rearrangement joins TRBV27 to TRBJ1-5; tentative D call: TRBD1 (6 bases). Sequencing was performed on blood. This TCR was recovered from a person aged 18-69 years in good health. In nucleotides, the CDR3 is TGTGCCAGCAGCCAAGGGGGGGCTGGGCAGCCCCAGCATTTT. This encodes CASSQGGAGQPQHF.